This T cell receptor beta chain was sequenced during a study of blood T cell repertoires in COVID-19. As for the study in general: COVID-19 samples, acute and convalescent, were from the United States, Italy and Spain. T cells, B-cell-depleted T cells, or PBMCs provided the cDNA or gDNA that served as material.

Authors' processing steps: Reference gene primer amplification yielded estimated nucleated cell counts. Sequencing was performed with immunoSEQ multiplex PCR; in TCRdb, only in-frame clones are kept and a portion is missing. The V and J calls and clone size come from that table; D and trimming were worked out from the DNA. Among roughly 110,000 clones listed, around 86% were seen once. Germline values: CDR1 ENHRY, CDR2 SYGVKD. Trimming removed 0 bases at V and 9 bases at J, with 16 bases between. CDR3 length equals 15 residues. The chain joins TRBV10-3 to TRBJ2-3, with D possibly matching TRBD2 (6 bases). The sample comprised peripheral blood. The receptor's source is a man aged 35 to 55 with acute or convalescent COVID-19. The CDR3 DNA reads TGTGCCATCAGTGAGTCTTCCCGGGGAGGATACACGCAGTATTTT. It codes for CAISESSRGGYTQYF.